This T cell receptor (beta chain) was identified during a study of cytomegalovirus exposure and HLA in healthy donors. Study-wide results and limits: Reportedly, diagnosis of cytomegalovirus status by the classifier showed high specificity and sensitivity. Immune exposure was documented only through CMV serostatus. A missense DCLRE1C variant was associated with V- and J-gene trimming of TCR beta chains in a later analysis, and an independent cohort replicated the association. Researchers counted about 150 TCR beta chains as cytomegalovirus-associated.

The PCR ran on 60 Vbeta and 13 Jbeta primers. The protocol was immunoSEQ multiplex PCR, while the TCRdb copy is restricted to in-frame clones and leaves out a portion. The data show roughly 230,000 clones, 78% seen once. CDR3 size: 13 residues. J lost 10 bases, V lost 4 bases, and 8 bases had no gene match. The germline gives CDR1 SGHNT, CDR2 YYREEE (reference sequence). Turning to this clone: Its antigen remains unknown.

The chain uses TRBV5-4 and TRBJ2-1, with TRBD1 matching over 7 bases. Source material: PBMCs. The TCR originated in a boy aged 5-17 years in good health and CMV-seronegative. The CDR3 sequence is CASSPRDREEQFF. The CDR3 bases are TGTGCCAGCAGCCCTAGAGACAGGGAGGAGCAGTTCTTC.